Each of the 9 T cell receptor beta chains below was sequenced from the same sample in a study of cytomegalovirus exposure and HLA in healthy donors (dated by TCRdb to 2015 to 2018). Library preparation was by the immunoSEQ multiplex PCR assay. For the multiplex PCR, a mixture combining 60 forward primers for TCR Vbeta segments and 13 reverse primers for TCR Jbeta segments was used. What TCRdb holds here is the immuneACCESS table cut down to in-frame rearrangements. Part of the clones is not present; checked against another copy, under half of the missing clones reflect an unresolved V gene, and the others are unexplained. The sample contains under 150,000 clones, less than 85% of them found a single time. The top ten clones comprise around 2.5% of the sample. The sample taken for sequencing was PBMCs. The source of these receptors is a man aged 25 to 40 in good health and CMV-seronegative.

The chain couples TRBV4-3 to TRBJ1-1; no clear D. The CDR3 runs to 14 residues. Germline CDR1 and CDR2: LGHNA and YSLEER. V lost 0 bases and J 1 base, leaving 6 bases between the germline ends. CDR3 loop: CASSQDTWNTEAFF. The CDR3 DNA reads TGCGCCAGCAGCCAAGATACTTGGAACACTGAAGCTTTCTTT.

The CDR3 sequence is CAISTGTENTEAFF. The CDR3 bases are TGTGCCATCAGTACCGGGACAGAGAACACTGAAGCTTTCTTT. J is TRBJ1-1 and V is TRBV10-3; 7 bases fit TRBD1. The V gene end was trimmed by 5 bases and the J gene end by 1 base; junction bases not matched to a gene: 4. The CDR3 is made up of 14 amino acids. CDR1 and CDR2 (germline): ENHRY, SYGVKD.

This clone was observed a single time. CDR3: CSVQGLAAYNEQFF. CDR3 nucleotides: TGCAGCGTTCAAGGGCTAGCGGCCTACAATGAGCAGTTCTTC. This chain links TRBV29-1 with TRBJ2-1; 7 nucleotides line up with TRBD2. Germline values: CDR1 SQVTM, CDR2 ANQGSEA. V trimming: 5 bases; J trimming: 2 bases; junction bases outside the gene matches: 6. This CDR3 spans 14 amino acids.

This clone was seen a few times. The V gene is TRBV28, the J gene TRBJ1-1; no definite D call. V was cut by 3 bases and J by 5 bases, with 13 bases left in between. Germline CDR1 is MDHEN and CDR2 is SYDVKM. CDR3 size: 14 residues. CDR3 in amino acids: CASSLLGAKTEAFF. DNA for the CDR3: TGTGCCAGCAGTTTGCTGGGAGCGAAGACTGAAGCTTTCTTT.

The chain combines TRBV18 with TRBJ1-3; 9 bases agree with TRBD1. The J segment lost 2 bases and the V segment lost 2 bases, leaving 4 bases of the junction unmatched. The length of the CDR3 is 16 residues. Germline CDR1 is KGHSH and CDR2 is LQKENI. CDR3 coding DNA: TGTGCCAGCTCACCAGGACAGGGGAGGACTGGAAACACCATATATTTT. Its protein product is CASSPGQGRTGNTIYF.

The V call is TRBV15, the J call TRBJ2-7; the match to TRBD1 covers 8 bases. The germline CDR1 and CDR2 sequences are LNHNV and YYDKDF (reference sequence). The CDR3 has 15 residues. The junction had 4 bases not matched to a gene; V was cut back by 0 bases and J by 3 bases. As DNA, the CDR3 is TGTGCCACCAGCAGAGATGCAACAGGGGGCTACGAGCAGTACTTC. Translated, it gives CATSRDATGGYEQYF. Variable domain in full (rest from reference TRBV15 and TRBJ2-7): DAMVIQNPRYQVTQFGKPVTLSCSQTLNHNVMYWYQQKSSQAPKLLFHYYDKDFNNEADTPDNFQSRRPNTSFCFLDIRSPGLGDTAMYLCATSRDATGGYEQYFGPGTRLTVT.

The CDR3 reads CATSRDVTGGRTNEKLFF. The CDR3 DNA reads as TGTGCCACCAGCAGAGATGTAACAGGGGGTAGAACTAATGAAAAACTGTTTTTT. The chain combines TRBV15 with TRBJ1-4; the match to TRBD1 covers 8 bases. Germline V gene data show CDR1 as LNHNV and CDR2 as YYDKDF (reference sequence). V lost 0 bases and J lost 1; bases outside the gene matches: 7. This CDR3 is built from 18 residues.

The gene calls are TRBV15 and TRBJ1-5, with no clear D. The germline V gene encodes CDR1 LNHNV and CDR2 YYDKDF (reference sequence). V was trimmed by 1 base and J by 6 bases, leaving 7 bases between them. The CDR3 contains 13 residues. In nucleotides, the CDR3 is TGTGCCACCAGCAGAGTCTACCCTCAGCCCCAGCATTTT. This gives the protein CATSRVYPQPQHF.

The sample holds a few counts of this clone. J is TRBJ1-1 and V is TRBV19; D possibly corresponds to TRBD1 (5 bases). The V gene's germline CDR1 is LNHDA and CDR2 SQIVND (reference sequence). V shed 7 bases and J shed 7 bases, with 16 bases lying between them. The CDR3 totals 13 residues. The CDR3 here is CASNRGTFSEAFF. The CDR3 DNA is TGTGCCAGTAATCGGGGGACGTTTAGTGAAGCTTTCTTT. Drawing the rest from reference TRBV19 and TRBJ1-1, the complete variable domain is DGGITQSPKYLFRKEGQNVTLSCEQNLNHDAMYWYRQDPGQGLRLIYYSQIVNDFQKGDIAEGYSVSREKKESFPLTVTSAQKNPTAFYLCASNRGTFSEAFFGQGTRLTVV.